This T cell receptor beta chain appears in the sequencing data of a study of CD8 T cells in Susac syndrome. RNA in amounts of roughly 0.45 to 1 ug was reverse transcribed with random hexamers. One entry per CDR3 protein, called by TCRdb with MiXCR from the immunoSEQ multiplex PCR reads. This sample carries hundreds of thousands of distinct CDR3 sequences, about 88% of them seen once, and the ten largest clones take approximately 0.18%. CDR3 length: 16 residues. After removal of 2 bases from V and 0 bases from J, the junction contained 4 bases not matched to a gene. The germline V gene encodes CDR1 KGHSH and CDR2 LQKENI.

Sequencing was carried out using CD8+ T cells from PBMCs. This receptor was taken from a human donor with multiple sclerosis. The chain links TRBV18 to TRBJ2-7, with 10 bases identical to TRBD2. CDR3 protein: CASSPIGTSASYEQYF. The CDR3 DNA is TGTGCCAGCTCACCAATCGGGACTAGCGCCTCCTACGAGCAGTACTTC.